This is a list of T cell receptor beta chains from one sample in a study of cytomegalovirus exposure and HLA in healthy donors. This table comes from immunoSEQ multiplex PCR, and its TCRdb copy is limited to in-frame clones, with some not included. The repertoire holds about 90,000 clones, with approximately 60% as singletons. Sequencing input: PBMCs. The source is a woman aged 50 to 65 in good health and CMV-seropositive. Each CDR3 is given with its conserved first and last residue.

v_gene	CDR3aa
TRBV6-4	CASSDSDRAGYTF
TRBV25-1	CASSDKQGAYYGYTF
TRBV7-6	CASSRESSYEQYF
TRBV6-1	CASSERGWGNSLDTQYF
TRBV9	CASSYRENEQFF
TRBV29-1	CSARQGAGETQYF
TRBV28	CASSFVQASPYEQYF
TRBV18	CASGGGAGYNEQFF
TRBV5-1	CASSLAPGTGISYEQYF
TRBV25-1	CASSGGTGGSTDTQYF
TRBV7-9	CASSLPPLSEQYF
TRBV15	CATSRDKGGGADEQFF
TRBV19	CASSRGLDTEAFF
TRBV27	CASSPHLTETGVNQPQHF
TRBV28	CASSPAGKAPLSGNTIYF
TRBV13	CASSLGAGGLKDTQYF
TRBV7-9	CASLPPWNTEAFF
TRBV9	CASTKRGSPYNEQFF
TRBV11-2	CASSPGLMRYEQYF
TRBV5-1	CASSLVIEETQYF
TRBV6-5	CASSYQYNSPLHF
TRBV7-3	CASSPAGVPDTQYF
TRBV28	CASSRDYQETQYF
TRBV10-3	CATSEEALPNYGYTF
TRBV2	CASSGTGGEAFF
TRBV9	CASSVDSDSSGNTIYF
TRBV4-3	CASSQDREQGARNEQFF
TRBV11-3	CASSLDGQGCCRGYTF
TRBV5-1	CASRGRTSGLNEQFF
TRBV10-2	CASSEDRMDQPQHF
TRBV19	CASTLRGLGQPQHF
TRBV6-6	CASSRQGANQPQHF
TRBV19	CASSRAGLNTEAFF
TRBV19	CASSIAATGDYEQYF
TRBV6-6	CASSPRDRINGGYTF
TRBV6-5	CASSQGSRPWEQYF
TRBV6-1	CASSLVQGYYGYTF